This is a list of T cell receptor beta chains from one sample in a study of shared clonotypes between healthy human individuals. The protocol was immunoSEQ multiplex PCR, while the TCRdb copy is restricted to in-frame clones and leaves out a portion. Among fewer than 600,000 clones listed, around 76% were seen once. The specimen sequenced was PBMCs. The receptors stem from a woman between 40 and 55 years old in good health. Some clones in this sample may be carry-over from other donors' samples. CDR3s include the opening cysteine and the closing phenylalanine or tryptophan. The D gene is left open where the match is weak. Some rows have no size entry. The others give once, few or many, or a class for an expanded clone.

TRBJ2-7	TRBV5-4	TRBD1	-	TGTGCCAGCAGTTCTAGACAGGGGGTCACCTACGAGCAGTACTTC	CASSSRQGVTYEQYF
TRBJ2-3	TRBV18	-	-	TGTGCCAGCTCAGTTCAGTATACGCAGTATTTT	CASSVQYTQYF
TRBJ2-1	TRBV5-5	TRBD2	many	TGTGCCAGCAGCTTAGCGGGAGTTGGGAATGAGCAGTTCTTC	CASSLAGVGNEQFF
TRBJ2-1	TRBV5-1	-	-	TGCGCCAGCAGCTGGAGCTGGAGCTCCTACAATGAGCAGTTCTTC	CASSWSWSSYNEQFF
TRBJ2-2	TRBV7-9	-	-	TGTGCCAGCAGCTTCGGGCGGGTCGGGGAGCTGTTTTTT	CASSFGRVGELFF
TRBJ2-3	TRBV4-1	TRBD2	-	TGCGCCAGCAGCCAAGTTACGGGACTAACAGATACGCAGTATTTT	CASSQVTGLTDTQYF
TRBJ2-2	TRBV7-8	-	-	TGTGCCAGCAGCTCGGGTCCAGGAATGGTCACCGGGGAGCTGTTTTTT	CASSSGPGMVTGELFF
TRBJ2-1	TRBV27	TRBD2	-	TGTGCCAGCCGATCAGGACTAGCGGGAGTTGATGAGCAGTTCTTC	CASRSGLAGVDEQFF
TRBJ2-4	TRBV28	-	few	TGTGCCAGTCGACAGGACCCCTTAAGCATTCAGTACTTC	CASRQDPLSIQYF
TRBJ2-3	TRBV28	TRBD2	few	TGTGCCAGCAGTTCCCCGGGACTAGCGGTTCGAGATACGCAGTATTTT	CASSSPGLAVRDTQYF
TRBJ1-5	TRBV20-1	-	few	TGCAGTGCTAGCCGGGATCAGCCCCAGCATTTT	CSASRDQPQHF
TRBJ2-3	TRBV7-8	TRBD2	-	TGTGCCAGCAGCTTAGGCGGAGGGACTAGCGGGAGGGCCGCTACGCAGTATTTT	CASSLGGGTSGRAATQYF
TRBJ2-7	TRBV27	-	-	TGTGCCAGCAGTTTAAAGTCCCCCCGGGCCGTCAGCGAGCAGTACTTC	CASSLKSPRAVSEQYF
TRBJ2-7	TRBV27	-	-	TGTGCCAGCAGTTTAGTCGGCAGCTCCCACGAGCAGTACTTC	CASSLVGSSHEQYF
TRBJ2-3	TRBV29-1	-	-	TGCAGCGTTGAAACCCCAGGAGGAGTAGATACGCAGTATTTT	CSVETPGGVDTQYF
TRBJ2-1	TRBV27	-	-	TGTGCCAGCAGTCAATACAATGAGCAGTTCTTC	CASSQYNEQFF
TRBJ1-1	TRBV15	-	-	TGTGCCACCGATCGAGGCGGCCAGAACACTGAAGCTTTCTTT	CATDRGGQNTEAFF
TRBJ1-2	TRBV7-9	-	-	TGTGCCAGCAGCCCGGATGAGTTTGGCTACACCTTC	CASSPDEFGYTF
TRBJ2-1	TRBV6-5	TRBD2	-	TGTGCCAGCAGCCATAGCGGGAGATTGAATGAGCAGTTCTTC	CASSHSGRLNEQFF
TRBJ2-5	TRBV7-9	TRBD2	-	TGTGCCAGCAGCTTCCACGGGACTAGCGGGGAGACCCAGTACTTC	CASSFHGTSGETQYF
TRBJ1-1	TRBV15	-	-	TGTGCCACCAGCAGAGATCACAGGGCTGAAGCTTTCTTT	CATSRDHRAEAFF
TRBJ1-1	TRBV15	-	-	TGTGCCACCAGCAGAGGCTCGACAGCGAACACTGAAGCTTTCTTT	CATSRGSTANTEAFF
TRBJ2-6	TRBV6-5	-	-	TGTGCCAGCAGTTATTTGGCCGGGGCCAACGTCCTGACTTTC	CASSYLAGANVLTF
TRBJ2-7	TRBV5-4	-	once	TGTGCCAGCAGCTTGACCTCCACCTACGAGCAGTACTTC	CASSLTSTYEQYF
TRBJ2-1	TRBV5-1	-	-	TGCGCCAGCAGCAGTGGGACGAGCTCCTACAATGAGCAGTTCTTC	CASSSGTSSYNEQFF
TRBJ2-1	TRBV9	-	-	TGTGCCAGCAGCGTAGACGGGAGTGGTAATGAGCAGTTCTTC	CASSVDGSGNEQFF
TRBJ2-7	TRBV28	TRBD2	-	TGTGCCAGCAGTCGTGGACTAGCGGGAGGCTACGAGCAGTACTTC	CASSRGLAGGYEQYF
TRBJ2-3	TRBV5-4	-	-	TGTGCCAGCAGCTTGGGAAGCACAGATACGCAGTATTTT	CASSLGSTDTQYF
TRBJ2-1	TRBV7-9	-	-	TGTGCCAGCAGCTTGGTGTGGGTAAGGGCGGAATCCTACAATGAGCAGTTCTTC	CASSLVWVRAESYNEQFF
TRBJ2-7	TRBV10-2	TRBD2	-	TGCGCCAGCAATCTAGCGGGACGGTCCTACGAGCAGTACTTC	CASNLAGRSYEQYF
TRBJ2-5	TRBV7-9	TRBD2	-	TGTGCCAGCAGCTTACGACTAGCGGGGCAAGAGACCCAGTACTTC	CASSLRLAGQETQYF
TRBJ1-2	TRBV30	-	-	TGTGCCTGGAGTGTCTTTGGGTCGGGACCGGCGGGTGGCTACACCTTC	CAWSVFGSGPAGGYTF
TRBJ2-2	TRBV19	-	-	TGTGCCAGTAGTATCCTCAGGGCGAACACCGGGGAGCTGTTTTTT	CASSILRANTGELFF
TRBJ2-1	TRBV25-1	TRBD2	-	TGTGCCAGCAAAGGAGGGAGGGCAAGGCAGTCCTACAATGAGCAGTTCTTC	CASKGGRARQSYNEQFF